This entry features one T cell receptor (beta chain) sequence. The target antigen is unknown. The data derive from a study of T cell responses to AZD1222 COVID-19 vaccine. General study results and limits: Among the donors, most were white British and more were female, and clonal diversity was possibly underestimated. Compared with day 0, the breadth and depth of the Spike-specific TCR repertoire rose significantly after two doses of AZD1222. Every sample of the repertoires postdated the peak T cell response.

Clones were sequenced by immunoSEQ multiplex PCR, and TCRdb holds only the in-frame ones, with some missing. In the table there are more than 70,000 clones, approximately 90% of which are singletons. This CDR3 has 15 amino acids. Per germline, CDR1 LGHNA and CDR2 YNFKEQ. V was clipped by 4 bases and J by 8 bases; unmatched bases: 10. The V gene is TRBV4-2, the J gene TRBJ2-1; 8 bases agree with TRBD2. This TCR came from an adult who received the AZD1222 COVID-19 vaccine. The sequencing used peripheral blood, collected 28 days after the second AZD1222 dose. CDR3 loop: CASSPSGLVLYEQFF. The CDR3 nucleotides read TGTGCCAGCAGCCCCTCGGGACTAGTTCTCTATGAGCAGTTCTTC.